The 21 T cell receptor beta chains presented below share a single source sample, sequenced in a study of Ad26.COV2.S vaccination and SARS-CoV-2 variants. Libraries were prepared by immunoSEQ multiplex PCR; TCRdb keeps only in-frame clonotypes and omits some of them. The sample includes some 390,000 clones, 80% to 90% of them seen just once. The treatment here: some 19 received Ad26.COV2.S at low or high dose, single or two shots; roughly five received placebo; per-sample allocation not given. Material that was analyzed had been drawn on day 63 after the first vaccine or placebo injection. Here the sequenced sample was peripheral blood, taken in a trial of Ad26.COV2.S vaccine versus placebo. Receptor source: a person aged 18-60 years who received the Ad26.COV2.S COVID-19 vaccine or a placebo.

The DNA for the CDR3 is TGTGCCAGCAGCCAACGTCCCGGGACAGGGTTCAATCAGCCCCAGCATTTT. Translated: CASSQRPGTGFNQPQHF. This chain links TRBV5-8 with TRBJ1-5, with 9 positions matching TRBD1. Germline V lookup: CDR1 SGHTS, CDR2 YDEGEE. The trim removed 4 bases at V and 3 bases at J, leaving 11 bases unmatched. CDR3 length: 17 residues.

This clone was seen once. The V call is TRBV5-4, the J call TRBJ2-7, with TRBD2 matching 9 bases. Germline V gene data show CDR1 as SGHNT and CDR2 as YYREEE (reference sequence). The length of the CDR3 is 14 residues. V lost 4 bases to trimming and J lost 7 bases; unmatched junction nucleotides: 9. DNA for the CDR3: TGTGCCAGCAGCAGACCGGGACTAGCTCAAGAGCAGTACTTC. As protein: CASSRPGLAQEQYF.

This rearrangement joins TRBV10-3 to TRBJ1-1; D may be TRBD1 (5 bases). This CDR3 spans 12 amino acids. Deletions cut 6 bases from V and 0 bases from J, with 5 bases between. Per germline, CDR1 ENHRY and CDR2 SYGVKD. The CDR3 nucleotides are TGTGCCATCAGAGGGGTGAACACTGAAGCTTTCTTT. Translation gives CAIRGVNTEAFF.

This chain links TRBV4-1 with TRBJ2-5, with D perhaps matching TRBD1 or TRBD2 (5 bases each). The CDR3 is made up of 14 amino acids. The germline CDR1 and CDR2 sequences are MGHRA and YSYEKL. V lost 5 bases and J lost 1, with 11 bases in between. CDR3 loop: CASSIRDGQETQYF. Here the CDR3 DNA reads TGCGCCAGCAGCATACGGGACGGCCAAGAGACCCAGTACTTC.

V is TRBV19 and J is TRBJ1-5; 7 positions match TRBD1. CDR3 size: 17 residues. Germline trimming cut 0 bases from V and 12 bases from J; bases unmatched to any gene: 17. The germline gives CDR1 LNHDA, CDR2 SQIVND (reference sequence). The CDR3 nucleotides are TGTGCCAGTAGTATAGACCGGACAGGTTCGCCCCCCGCAAACCAGCATTTT. This gives the protein CASSIDRTGSPPANQHF.

The chain couples TRBV4-1 to TRBJ2-7, with 8 bases fitting TRBD2. Germline V gene sequence: CDR1 MGHRA, CDR2 YSYEKL. With 2 bases clipped from V and 1 base from J, the junction kept 7 bases outside the gene matches. CDR3 length equals 16 residues. The CDR3 here is CASSQPERGSSYEQYF. DNA for the CDR3: TGCGCCAGCAGCCAACCAGAGCGGGGGTCTTCCTACGAGCAGTACTTC.

The J gene is TRBJ2-3, the V gene TRBV7-6; no firm D call. This CDR3 region has 13 residues. Trimming shortened V by 3 bases and J by 1 base, and 5 bases separated the two germline ends. Germline V gene sequence: CDR1 SGHVS, CDR2 FNYEAQ. This chain's CDR3 is CASSLSRTDTQYF. The CDR3 nucleotides are TGTGCCAGCAGCTTGTCCCGCACAGATACGCAGTATTTT.

V usage is TRBV6-6 and J usage is TRBJ1-5; D ambiguous. Per germline, CDR1 MNHNY and CDR2 SVGAGI (reference sequence). The CDR3 extends over 16 amino acids. Between the trimmed V and J ends, which lost 8 bases and 0 bases, there was a span of 17 bases. The CDR3 spells CASRPTGLSSNQPQHF. The CDR3 DNA sequence: TGTGCCAGCCGCCCCACGGGGTTGAGTAGCAATCAGCCCCAGCATTTT.

In this sample, this clone turned up once. The chain is built from TRBV24-1 and TRBJ2-7, with unresolved D. Germline-derived CDR1 and CDR2 are KGHDR and SFDVKD. The CDR3 spans 17 residues. With 3 bases removed from V and 2 bases from J, the gap between germline ends came to 19 bases. CDR3 bases: TGTGCCACCAGTGATCCATTACCCGGACCCCTTGCCTACGAGCAGTACTTC. Translated, it gives CATSDPLPGPLAYEQYF.

In this sample, this clone turned up once. This chain links TRBV7-8 with TRBJ2-3, with TRBD2 matching 9 bases. Trimming cost V 3 bases and J 7 bases; bases outside gene matches: 2. The CDR3 totals 13 residues. Germline V lookup: CDR1 SGHVS, CDR2 FQNEAQ. The CDR3 region has the DNA TGTGCCAGCAGCTTCGGGACTAGCCATACGCAGTATTTT. This gives the protein CASSFGTSHTQYF.

The J gene is TRBJ1-1, the V gene TRBV27; perhaps TRBD1 as D (6 bases). V was clipped by 6 bases and J by 3 bases, with 20 bases between them. Germline V lookup: CDR1 MNHEY, CDR2 SMNVEV (reference sequence). The CDR3 loop spans 16 amino acids. The CDR3 sequence is CASRDGGGGSDTEAFF. The CDR3 region has the DNA TGTGCCAGCAGAGATGGCGGGGGCGGATCGGACACTGAAGCTTTCTTT.

V is TRBV2 and J is TRBJ1-3; TRBD1 matches at 7 bases. CDR1 and CDR2 from the germline V gene are SNHLY and FYNNEI. The CDR3 contains 13 residues. V shed 10 bases and J 2 bases; nucleotides not matched to a gene: 5. CDR3 coding DNA: TGTGCCACAAGCAGGGGGGCTGGAAACACCATATATTTT. Encoded protein: CATSRGAGNTIYF.

The rearrangement joins TRBV6-6 to TRBJ2-7; D is unresolved. Germline lookup yields CDR1 MNHNY and CDR2 SVGAGI (reference sequence). There are 14 residues in the CDR3. V lost 5 bases to trimming and J lost 2 bases, with 13 bases between them. CDR3 bases: TGTGCCAGCAGTACGTCCTTCAACCCCTACGAGCAGTACTTC. Translated, it gives CASSTSFNPYEQYF.

In regard to this clone: Distinct nucleotide sequences in the sample also encode this CDR3. The chain's CDR3 is CASSLSGQGATNEKLFF. DNA for the CDR3: TGTGCCAGCAGTTTATCGGGGCAGGGTGCAACTAATGAAAAACTGTTTTTT. The chain combines TRBV27 with TRBJ1-4; D is perhaps TRBD1 (5 bases). CDR3 length: 17 amino acids. Germline CDR1 and CDR2: MNHEY and SMNVEV (reference sequence). Trimming removed 0 bases from V and 0 bases from J, with 11 bases in between.

The V call is TRBV7-2, the J call TRBJ2-7; 7 bases align to TRBD1. J gave up 1 base and V 3 bases, and 3 bases lay outside the gene matches. The length of the CDR3 is 14 residues. CDR1 SGHTA and CDR2 FQGNSA come from the germline V gene. As DNA, the CDR3 is TGTGCCAGCAGCTTTCAGGGGGAGTCCTACGAGCAGTACTTC. Translation gives CASSFQGESYEQYF.

The J gene is TRBJ2-1, the V gene TRBV21-1. TRBV21-1 is recorded as a pseudogene. The CDR3 is 16 amino acids. The CDR3 is CASSKAGMSSYNEQFF. The DNA of the CDR3 is TGTGCCAGCAGCAAAGCGGGGATGAGCTCCTACAATGAGCAGTTCTTC.

In regard to this clone: Other DNA variants within this sample encode the same CDR3. V is TRBV25-1 and J is TRBJ2-1, with TRBD1 matching over 9 bases. The CDR3 sequence is 14 residues long. Unmatched junction bases numbered 2, after V lost 6 bases and J lost 2 bases. Germline CDR1 is MGHDK and CDR2 is SYGVNS. The CDR3 coding sequence is TGTGCCAGCAGAGGACAGGGGACCTACAATGAGCAGTTCTTC. Its translation: CASRGQGTYNEQFF.

The CDR3 region is CASSAATSGGANTQYF. The CDR3 region has the DNA TGCGCCAGCAGCGCAGCAACTAGCGGGGGGGCCAATACGCAGTATTTT. The chain is built from TRBV10-2 and TRBJ2-3; 13 nucleotides match TRBD2. V was clipped by 6 bases and J by 7 bases; unmatched bases: 10. Per germline, CDR1 WSHSY and CDR2 SAAADI. The CDR3 consists of 16 residues.

The V gene is TRBV5-4, the J gene TRBJ1-2; 9 bases are a match to TRBD1. The junction had 9 bases not matched to a gene; V was cut back by 7 bases and J by 2 bases. The germline V gene has CDR1 SGHNT and CDR2 YYREEE (reference sequence). The CDR3 spans 15 residues. CDR3: CASGTTGGRNYGYTF. CDR3 coding DNA: TGTGCCAGCGGGACTACAGGGGGCAGAAACTATGGCTACACCTTC.

This chain links TRBV5-1 with TRBJ2-1, with TRBD1 matching 7 bases. V shed 2 bases, J shed 4 bases, and the junction held 6 bases outside the gene matches. Germline loops: CDR1 SGHRS, CDR2 YFSETQ. This CDR3 comprises 15 residues. The CDR3 sequence: CASSLQGSEYNEQFF. CDR3 nucleotides: TGCGCCAGCAGCTTACAGGGGAGCGAATACAATGAGCAGTTCTTC.

This chain links TRBV10-3 with TRBJ2-2; D tentatively reads TRBD1 or TRBD2 (5 bases each). The germline V gene has CDR1 ENHRY and CDR2 SYGVKD. The CDR3 has 14 amino acids. Trimming removed 0 bases at V and 7 bases at J, with 9 bases between. Written as DNA, the CDR3 is TGTGCCATCAGTGAGTCGACGGGGCACGGGGAGCTGTTTTTT. Its protein is CAISESTGHGELFF.